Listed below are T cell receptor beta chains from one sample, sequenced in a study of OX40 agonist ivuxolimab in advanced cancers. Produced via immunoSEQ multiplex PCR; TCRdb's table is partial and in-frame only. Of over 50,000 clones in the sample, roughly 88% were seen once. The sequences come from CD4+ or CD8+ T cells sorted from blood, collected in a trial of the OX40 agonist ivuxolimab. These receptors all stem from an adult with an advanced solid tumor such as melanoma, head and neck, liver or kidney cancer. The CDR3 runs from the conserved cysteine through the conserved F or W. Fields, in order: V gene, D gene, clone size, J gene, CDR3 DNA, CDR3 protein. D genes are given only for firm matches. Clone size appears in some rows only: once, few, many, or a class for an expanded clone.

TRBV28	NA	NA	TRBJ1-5	TGTGCCAGCAGTTTACGGGGGGCAGGCAATCAGCCCCAGCATTTT	CASSLRGAGNQPQHF
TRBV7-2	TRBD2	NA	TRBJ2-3	TGTGCCAGCAGCTTAAGGAATGCGGGGGGGAAAGATACGCAGTATTTT	CASSLRNAGGKDTQYF
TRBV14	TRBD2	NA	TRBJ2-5	TGTGCCAGCAGCCAAGCGGGGTCGGGAGGACGAGAGACCCAGTACTTC	CASSQAGSGGRETQYF
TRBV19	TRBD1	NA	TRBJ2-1	TGTGCCAGTAGTATACAAATGGGACAGAGCTCCTACAATGAGCAGTTCTTC	CASSIQMGQSSYNEQFF
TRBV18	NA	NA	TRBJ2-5	TGTGCCAGCTCACCGACAGGTCCGGAGACCCAGTACTTC	CASSPTGPETQYF
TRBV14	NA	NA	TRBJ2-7	TGTGCCAGCAGCCTGTCACAGGGATACGAGCAGTACTTC	CASSLSQGYEQYF
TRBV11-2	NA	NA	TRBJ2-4	TGTGCCAGCAGCTTAGGTTCAAGTACAAAAAACATTCAGTACTTC	CASSLGSSTKNIQYF
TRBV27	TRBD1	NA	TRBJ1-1	TGTGCCAGCAGTTCGCTAGTCGGACAGGGGAACACTGAAGCTTTCTTT	CASSSLVGQGNTEAFF
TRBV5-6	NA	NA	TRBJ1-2	TGTGCCAGCAGCCTCGGTCGTCGGGCCTCTAACTATGGCTACACCTTC	CASSLGRRASNYGYTF
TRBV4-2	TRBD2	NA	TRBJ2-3	TGTGCCAGCAGCCAAGAACCAGCGGGAGGGCCTCGAGATACGCAGTATTTT	CASSQEPAGGPRDTQYF
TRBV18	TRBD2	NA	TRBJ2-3	TGTGCCAGCTCACCATTCGGTAGCGGGAGAACAGATACGCAGTATTTT	CASSPFGSGRTDTQYF
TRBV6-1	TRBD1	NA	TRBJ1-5	TGTGCCAGCAGTGGCATCCGGGACAGGTTAGACAATCAGCCCCAGCATTTT	CASSGIRDRLDNQPQHF
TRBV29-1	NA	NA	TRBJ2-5	TGCAGCAATCGGATAGATTCGGTGTTGCGCGAGACCCAGTACTTC	CSNRIDSVLRETQYF
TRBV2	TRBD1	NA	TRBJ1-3	TGTGCCAGCAATCCGGGACAGCCAGGAAACACCATATATTTT	CASNPGQPGNTIYF
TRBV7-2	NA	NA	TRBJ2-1	TGTGCCAGCAGCCCCATTCGCAATGAGCAGTTCTTC	CASSPIRNEQFF
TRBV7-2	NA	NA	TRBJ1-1	TGTGCCAGCACCCAGACACTGAACACTGAAGCTTTCTTT	CASTQTLNTEAFF
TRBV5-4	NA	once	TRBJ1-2	TGTGCCAGCAGCTTGGCCAGGGATCTTAGGTATGGCTACACCTTC	CASSLARDLRYGYTF
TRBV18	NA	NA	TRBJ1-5	TGTGCCAGCTCACCCCGGGATAGCAATCAGCCCCAGCATTTT	CASSPRDSNQPQHF
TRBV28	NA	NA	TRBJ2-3	TGTGCCAGCAGTTTAATTAGGGAGGCGCAGTATTTT	CASSLIREAQYF
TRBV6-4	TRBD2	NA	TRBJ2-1	TGTGCCAGCAGTAGGGACGGTGGGGGGGTCAATGAGCAGTTCTTC	CASSRDGGGVNEQFF
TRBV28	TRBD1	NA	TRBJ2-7	TGTGCCAGCAGTTCCCTGGACAGGAATGGGTACGAGCAGTACTTC	CASSSLDRNGYEQYF
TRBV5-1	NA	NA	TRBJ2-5	TGCGCCAGCAGCTCAGGACAGACCAGAGATCCGGGAGCGATAGAGACCCAGTACTTC	CASSSGQTRDPGAIETQYF
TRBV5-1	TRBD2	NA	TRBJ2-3	TGCGCCAGCAGCTTGGGAAGCGGGGGAGGCACAGATACGCAGTATTTT	CASSLGSGGGTDTQYF
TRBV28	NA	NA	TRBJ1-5	TGTGCCAGCAGTTTCCGGGGGACATACACATATAGCAATCAGCCCCAGCATTTT	CASSFRGTYTYSNQPQHF
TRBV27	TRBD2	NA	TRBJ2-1	TGTGGGTGGGGGCTAGCGGGGGGGAACTCCTACAATGAGCAGTTCTTC	CGWGLAGGNSYNEQFF
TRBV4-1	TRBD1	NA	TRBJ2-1	TGCGCCAGCAGCCTAGGGACAGGGGGCTCCTACAATGAGCAGTTCTTC	CASSLGTGGSYNEQFF
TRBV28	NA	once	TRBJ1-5	TGTGCCAGCAGTTTTTTGGATCAGCCTCAGCATTTT	CASSFLDQPQHF
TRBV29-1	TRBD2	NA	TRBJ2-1	TGCAGCGTTAAACTAGCGGGAGGGCCAGGTGAGCAGTTCTTC	CSVKLAGGPGEQFF
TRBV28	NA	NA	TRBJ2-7	TGTGCCGTTCAGGGGAACAACGACGAGCAGTACTTC	CAVQGNNDEQYF
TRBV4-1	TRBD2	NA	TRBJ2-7	TGCGCCAGCAGCCAAGAAGGAGCGGGGGCCTACTACGAGCAGTACTTC	CASSQEGAGAYYEQYF
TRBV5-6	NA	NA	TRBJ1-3	TGTGCCAGCAGCTTCCGGGCCTCTGGAAACACCATATATTTT	CASSFRASGNTIYF
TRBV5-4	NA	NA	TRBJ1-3	TGTGCCAGCAGCTCACAACAGGGTACGTCTGGAAACACCATATATTTT	CASSSQQGTSGNTIYF
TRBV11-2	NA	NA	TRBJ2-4	TGTGCCAGCAGCTATAGGACTGGCGGGTTGGCGAACATTCAGTACTTC	CASSYRTGGLANIQYF
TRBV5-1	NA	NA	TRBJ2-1	TGCGCCAGCAGCTTGGGTGCACAGGGACGCTTGGATGAGCAGTTCTTC	CASSLGAQGRLDEQFF
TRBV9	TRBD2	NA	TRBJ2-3	TGTGCCAGCAGCGTAACAATAGCGGGAGGGCCGGGAGATACGCAGTATTTT	CASSVTIAGGPGDTQYF
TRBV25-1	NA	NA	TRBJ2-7	TGTGCCAGCAGTGCCCCACGGGGTGTCTCCTACGAGCAGTACTTC	CASSAPRGVSYEQYF
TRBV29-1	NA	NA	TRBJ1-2	TGCAGCGTTGAAAGACGGGACCCCGCAGATGGCTACACCTTC	CSVERRDPADGYTF
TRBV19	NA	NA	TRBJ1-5	TGTGCCACCCAAACCCGAGGGAGTCAGCCCCAGCATTTT	CATQTRGSQPQHF
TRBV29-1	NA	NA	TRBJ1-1	TGCAGTTTCGTTCCTGAAGCTTTCTTT	CSFVPEAFF
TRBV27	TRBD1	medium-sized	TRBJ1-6	TGTGCCAGCAGAGACAGGGGCAATTCACCCCTCCACTTT	CASRDRGNSPLHF
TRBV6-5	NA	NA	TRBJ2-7	TGTGCCAGCAGTTACATCGGCGGGACCTACGAGCAGTACTTC	CASSYIGGTYEQYF
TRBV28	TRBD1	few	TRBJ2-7	TGTGCCAGCAGGACTCCGGGGACAGGGAGGGACGAGCAGTACTTC	CASRTPGTGRDEQYF
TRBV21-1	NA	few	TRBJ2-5	TGTGCCAGCAGCAAAGAACGTCGGCGGGAAGAGACCCAGTACTTC	CASSKERRREETQYF
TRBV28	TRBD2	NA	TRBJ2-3	TGTGCCAGCAGTTCACTAGCGGGGGTAAAAGATACGCAGTATTTT	CASSSLAGVKDTQYF
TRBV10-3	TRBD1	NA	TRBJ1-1	TGTGCCACCGCTCGACAGGGCTACACTGAAGCTTTCTTT	CATARQGYTEAFF
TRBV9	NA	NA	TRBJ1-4	TGTGCCAGCAGTGACCCGGCGCGAGGAGAAAAACTGTTTTTT	CASSDPARGEKLFF
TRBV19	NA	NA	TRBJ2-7	TGTGCCAGTAGTATATGGGCAGATCGCGAGCAGTACTTC	CASSIWADREQYF
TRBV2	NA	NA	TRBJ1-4	TGTGCCAGCAGTGGTTTATGGGCGGCGGCTAATGAAAAACTGTTTTTT	CASSGLWAAANEKLFF
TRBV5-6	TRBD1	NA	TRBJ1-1	TGTGCCAGCAGCGAAGCAGGAGGGGGCGAGAACACTGAAGCTTTCTTT	CASSEAGGGENTEAFF
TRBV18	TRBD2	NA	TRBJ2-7	TGTGCCAGCTCGGCCGGGACTAGCTCACTCTACGAGCAGTACTTC	CASSAGTSSLYEQYF
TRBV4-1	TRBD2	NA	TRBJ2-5	TGCGCCAGCAGCCAAGATGATTGGACTAGCGGAAAAGAGACCCAGTACTTC	CASSQDDWTSGKETQYF
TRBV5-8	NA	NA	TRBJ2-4	TGTGCCAGCTCCCGGGAGAAAAACATTCAGTACTTC	CASSREKNIQYF
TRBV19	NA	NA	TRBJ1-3	TGTGCCAGTAGTCGATTCGGGTCGAGCTCTGGAAACACCATATATTTT	CASSRFGSSSGNTIYF